One and the same sample provided the 5 T cell receptor beta chains below, sequenced in a study of cytomegalovirus exposure and HLA in healthy donors. The PCR contained 60 Vbeta and 13 Jbeta primers. The assay was immunoSEQ multiplex PCR, and TCRdb's table has in-frame clones only and misses some. The sample includes roughly 70,000 clones, 75% to 90% of them seen just once. The source material was PBMCs. All receptors derive from a woman aged 25 to 39 in good health and CMV-seropositive.

CDR3 loop: CASEIPGGYTF. In DNA form, the CDR3 reads TGTGCCAGTGAAATCCCGGGTGGCTACACCTTC. The rearrangement uses TRBV28 and TRBJ1-2; D remains unclear. V was trimmed by 9 bases and J by 7 bases, leaving 12 bases between them. This CDR3 has 11 amino acids. The germline gives CDR1 MDHEN, CDR2 SYDVKM.

The gene calls are TRBV28 and TRBJ1-5; no reliable D call. Germline CDR1 and CDR2: MDHEN and SYDVKM. Trimming stripped 3 bases from V and 4 bases from J, with 16 bases between. The length of the CDR3 is 16 residues. The CDR3 DNA is TGTGCCAGCAGTTTTGGGCGGATGGGAGGGAATCAGCCCCAGCATTTT. Translating gives CASSFGRMGGNQPQHF.

CDR3 protein: CASRSGAGNEQFF. CDR3 sequence (DNA): TGTGCCAGCAGGAGTGGAGCCGGCAATGAGCAGTTCTTC. The V and J genes are TRBV6-4 and TRBJ2-1; D gene ambiguous. Germline CDR1 MRHNA, CDR2 SNTAGT. The V end was cut by 6 bases, the J end by 6 bases, with 12 bases between. The CDR3 sequence is 13 residues long.

CDR3: CASGFTGQGAWSPLHF. DNA of the CDR3: TGTGCTAGTGGTTTCACTGGACAGGGGGCATGGTCACCCCTCCACTTT. V usage is TRBV12-5 and J usage is TRBJ1-6, with TRBD1 matching 11 bases. CDR1 and CDR2 (germline): LGHNT, FRNRAP. There are 16 residues in the CDR3. Trimming cost V 3 bases and J 10 bases; bases outside gene matches: 8.

The chain links TRBV9 to TRBJ2-1; D gene unclear. The CDR3 totals 13 residues. The V end lost 3 bases, the J end lost 3 bases, and 7 bases lay between the germline ends. The germline CDR1 and CDR2 sequences are SGDLS and YYNGEE. The CDR3 nucleotides are TGTGCCAGCAGCGCCCCCAACTACAATGAGCAGTTCTTC. This sequence encodes CASSAPNYNEQFF.